This TCR beta chain was found in a study of blood T cells in healthy people across ages. The study's findings and limits: The study lacked donor CMV status, which possibly confounded expanded clonotype changes.

This CDR3 is built from 13 residues. The V end lost 0 bases, the J end lost 6 bases, and 8 bases lay between the germline ends. CDR1 is SGHRS, CDR2 YFSETQ, per germline. On this clonotype itself: Its antigen remains unidentified.

Sample-barcoded 5' priming and a J-beta primer mix drove a second PCR of roughly 7 to 11 cycles. Every sample gave at least 2.5 million paired-end reads containing CDR3. MiXCR, run by TCRdb on the 5' RACE reads, gives a single entry per CDR3 protein. The repertoire holds over a million distinct CDR3 sequences, with under 45% as singletons. The specimen sequenced was blood. The TCR was taken from a woman in her sixties or seventies in good health. V is TRBV5-1 and J is TRBJ2-3; D perhaps matches TRBD2 (6 bases). In nucleotides, the CDR3 is TGCGCCAGCAGCTTGGCCAGCGGGGATACGCAGTATTTT. Translating it yields CASSLASGDTQYF.